This entry is about one TCR beta chain. Its antigen is unknown. This sample is drawn from a study of cytomegalovirus exposure and HLA in healthy donors. The CDR3 length is 14 residues. The V and J ends lost 7 bases and 6 bases respectively, with 19 bases between them. Germline CDR1 and CDR2: MNHNS and SASEGT. The PCR used 60 Vbeta and 13 Jbeta primers. Sequencing was performed with immunoSEQ multiplex PCR; in TCRdb, only in-frame clones are kept and a portion is missing. The sample records some 20,000 clones, about 74% being singletons. Broader study findings: There were several of the most significant clusters that appeared linked to common viral pathogens in a later analysis. Among donors in an Asian-associated ancestry cluster, a later analysis reportedly found fewer N-insertions than the roughly 610-donor mean. Some V segments (TRBV6-2 and TRBV6-3 among them) were excluded as indistinguishable.

Material: PBMCs. The source is a man between 18 and 29 years old in good health and CMV-seronegative. The J gene is TRBJ2-7, the V gene TRBV6-1; D is perhaps TRBD1 (6 bases). CDR3 protein: CASKEQGLISEQYF. Written as DNA, the CDR3 is TGTGCCAGCAAAGAGCAGGGGCTAATCTCCGAGCAGTACTTC.